Listed here are 14 T cell receptor beta chains from one sample, sequenced in a study of CD8 T cells in Susac syndrome. RNA in amounts of roughly 0.5 to 1 ug was reverse transcribed with random hexamers. TCRdb processed the immunoSEQ multiplex PCR reads anew with MiXCR; each CDR3 protein has one entry. Of roughly 100,000 distinct CDR3 sequences listed, roughly 96% are singletons. Material for sequencing was CD8+ T cells from PBMCs. All receptors derive from a human donor with Susac syndrome.

The V and J genes are TRBV15 and TRBJ1-2, with 10 bases aligning to TRBD1. Per germline, CDR1 LNHNV and CDR2 YYDKDF (reference sequence). The V and J ends lost 6 bases and 5 bases, in that order; junction bases with no gene match: 6. This CDR3 is 14 amino acids long. CDR3 in amino acids: CATRGTGDSYGYTF. Written as DNA, the CDR3 is TGTGCCACCAGGGGGACAGGGGATTCATATGGCTACACCTTC.

The chain uses TRBV24-1 and TRBJ1-5; D possibly corresponds to TRBD1 (5 bases). Germline values: CDR1 KGHDR, CDR2 SFDVKD. V was clipped by 6 bases and J by 0 bases, with 11 bases between them. CDR3 length equals 15 residues. This CDR3 is CATSSVDSSNQPQHF. In DNA, the CDR3 is TGTGCCACCAGTTCCGTAGACAGTAGCAATCAGCCCCAGCATTTT.

V and J are TRBV6-1 and TRBJ2-3; D is uncertain. The CDR3 extends over 18 amino acids. CDR1 is MNHNS, CDR2 SASEGT, per germline. Deletions cut 4 bases from V and 1 base from J, with 21 bases between. CDR3 in DNA: TGTGCCAGCAGTGCGGCGTTGCGCAGGAGCCCTGGCACAGATACGCAGTATTTT. It is translated as CASSAALRRSPGTDTQYF.

The chain carries TRBV30 and TRBJ1-3, with D uncertain. Trimming cost V 8 bases and J 1 base, with 6 bases left between them. In germline, CDR1 is GTSNPN, CDR2 SVGIG (reference sequence). The CDR3 is made up of 11 amino acids. The CDR3 DNA reads TGTGCCCTCGGTTCTGGAAACACCATATATTTT. It translates to CALGSGNTIYF.

Here the CDR3 DNA reads TGTGCCAGCAGTTACTCGAGCAGAGGGGGCTCGGGTGGCTACACCTTC. This codes for CASSYSSRGGSGGYTF. The chain recombines TRBV6-5 with TRBJ1-2; the match to TRBD1 covers 7 bases. The CDR3 is 16 amino acids. Germline CDR1 MNHEY, CDR2 SVGAGI. Trimming cost V 0 bases and J 7 bases; bases outside gene matches: 11.

The V gene is TRBV27, the J gene TRBJ2-1, with 8 bases fitting TRBD1. From germline, CDR1 is MNHEY and CDR2 SMNVEV (reference sequence). The CDR3 sequence is 15 residues long. The junction had 10 bases not matched to a gene; V was cut back by 5 bases and J by 7 bases. The CDR3 DNA sequence: TGTGCCAGCAGTCCGTTAGGGCAGGGGGCAAATGAGCAGTTCTTC. This translates into CASSPLGQGANEQFF.

The chain is built from TRBV20-1 and TRBJ1-5; D possibly corresponds to TRBD1 (5 bases). V was cut by 5 bases and J by 1 base, with 12 bases left in between. CDR1 and CDR2 from the germline V gene are DFQATT and SNEGSKA (reference sequence). The CDR3 has 14 amino acids. As DNA, the CDR3 is TGCAGTGCTCGAGTCGGGGGGAGCAATCAGCCCCAGCATTTT. It codes for CSARVGGSNQPQHF.

The chain combines TRBV20-1 with TRBJ2-5, with 7 nucleotides matching TRBD2. The CDR3 has 16 amino acids. From germline, CDR1 is DFQATT and CDR2 SNEGSKA (reference sequence). The V and J ends lost 3 bases and 2 bases, in that order; junction bases with no gene match: 12. CDR3: CSARDSGGGGQETQYF. The CDR3 nucleotides are TGCAGTGCTAGGGATAGCGGCGGCGGGGGACAAGAGACCCAGTACTTC.

V gene TRBV9 combines with J gene TRBJ2-5, with 13 bases lining up with TRBD2. Trimming took 2 bases from V and 2 from J; bases not matched to a gene: 3. Germline-derived CDR1 and CDR2 are SGDLS and YYNGEE. The CDR3 length is 16 residues. The CDR3 spells CASSVGLAGSQETQYF. CDR3 bases: TGTGCCAGCAGCGTGGGACTAGCGGGGAGTCAAGAGACCCAGTACTTC.

This chain joins TRBV7-3 and TRBJ1-2; 7 nucleotides agree with TRBD1. The CDR3 totals 13 residues. CDR1 SGHTA and CDR2 FQGTGA come from the germline V gene. After removal of 5 bases from V and 6 bases from J, the junction contained 6 bases not matched to a gene. The CDR3 nucleotides are TGTGCCAGCAGCCCCCAAGGGGGCGATGGCTACACCTTC. Translated: CASSPQGGDGYTF.

The chain combines TRBV30 with TRBJ1-4; perhaps TRBD1 as D (6 bases). Trimming removed 5 bases from V and 4 bases from J, with 11 bases in between. This CDR3 has 13 amino acids. The V gene's germline CDR1 is GTSNPN and CDR2 SVGIG (reference sequence). The CDR3, as DNA: TGTGCCTGGGGTGGACAGATTAATGAAAAACTGTTTTTT. Translating it yields CAWGGQINEKLFF.

V gene TRBV19 combines with J gene TRBJ1-1; possible D gene TRBD1, 5 bases. The CDR3 covers 15 residues. Germline V gene data show CDR1 as LNHDA and CDR2 as SQIVND (reference sequence). V was shortened by 3 bases and J by 4 bases, with 15 bases between the two germline ends. The CDR3: CASSIEGARGTEAFF. The CDR3 coding sequence is TGTGCCAGTAGTATTGAAGGGGCGCGCGGCACTGAAGCTTTCTTT.

The chain recombines TRBV2 with TRBJ2-7; unclear D gene. This CDR3 has 11 residues. Germline lookup yields CDR1 SNHLY and CDR2 FYNNEI. Trimming shortened V by 6 bases and J by 5 bases, and 8 bases separated the two germline ends. The CDR3 loop reads CASSKGDEQYF. CDR3 nucleotides: TGTGCCAGCAGCAAGGGTGACGAGCAGTACTTC.

The chain carries TRBV6-2 or TRBV6-3 and TRBJ2-1, with unresolved D. There are 12 residues in the CDR3. Germline values: CDR1 MNHEY, CDR2 SVGEGT. V was clipped by 6 bases and J by 5 bases, with 8 bases between them. This chain's CDR3 is CASRSDNNEQFF. DNA for the CDR3: TGTGCCAGCAGGTCCGACAACAATGAGCAGTTCTTC.